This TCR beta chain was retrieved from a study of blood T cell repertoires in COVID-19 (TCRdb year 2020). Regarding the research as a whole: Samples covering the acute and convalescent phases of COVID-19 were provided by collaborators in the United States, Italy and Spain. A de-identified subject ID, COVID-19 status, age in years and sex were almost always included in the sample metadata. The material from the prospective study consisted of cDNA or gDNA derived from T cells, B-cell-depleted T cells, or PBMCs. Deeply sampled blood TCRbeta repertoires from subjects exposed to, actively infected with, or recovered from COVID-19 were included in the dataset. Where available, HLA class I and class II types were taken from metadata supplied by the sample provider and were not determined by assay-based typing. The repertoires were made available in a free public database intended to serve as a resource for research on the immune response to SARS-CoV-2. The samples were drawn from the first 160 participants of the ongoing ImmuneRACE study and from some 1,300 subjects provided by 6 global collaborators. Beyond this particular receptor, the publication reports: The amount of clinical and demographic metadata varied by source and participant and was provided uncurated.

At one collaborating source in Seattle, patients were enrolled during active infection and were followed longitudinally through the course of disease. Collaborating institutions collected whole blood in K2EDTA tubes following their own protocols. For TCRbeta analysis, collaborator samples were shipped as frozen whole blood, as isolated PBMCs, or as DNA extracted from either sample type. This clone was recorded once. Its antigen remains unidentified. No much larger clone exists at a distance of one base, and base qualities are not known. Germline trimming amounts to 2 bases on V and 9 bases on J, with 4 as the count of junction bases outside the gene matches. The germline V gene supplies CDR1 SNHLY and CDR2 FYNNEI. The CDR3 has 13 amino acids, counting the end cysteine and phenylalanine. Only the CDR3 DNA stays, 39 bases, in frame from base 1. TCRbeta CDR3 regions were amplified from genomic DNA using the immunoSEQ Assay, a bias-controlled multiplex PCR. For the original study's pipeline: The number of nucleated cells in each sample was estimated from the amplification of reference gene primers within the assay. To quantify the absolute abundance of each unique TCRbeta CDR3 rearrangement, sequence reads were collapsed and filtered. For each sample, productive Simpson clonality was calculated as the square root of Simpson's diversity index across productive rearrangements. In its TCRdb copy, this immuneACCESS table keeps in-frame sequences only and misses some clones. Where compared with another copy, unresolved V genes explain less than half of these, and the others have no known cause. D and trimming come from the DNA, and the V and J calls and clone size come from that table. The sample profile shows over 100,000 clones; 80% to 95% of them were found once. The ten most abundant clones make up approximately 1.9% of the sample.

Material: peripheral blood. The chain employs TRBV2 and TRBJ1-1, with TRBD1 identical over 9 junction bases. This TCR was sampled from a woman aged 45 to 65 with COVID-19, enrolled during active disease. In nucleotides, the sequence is TGTGCCAGCAGTGAAACACAGGGGGCGAAAGCTTTCTTT. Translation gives CASSETQGAKAFF.